One sample yielded the 3 T cell receptor beta chains listed below, sequenced in a study of blood T cell repertoires in COVID-19. Only in-frame clones appear in the TCRdb table, and some are missing; sequencing was by immunoSEQ multiplex PCR. The sample shows under 450,000 clones, about 88% of them seen only once. Specimen: peripheral blood. All receptors derive from a woman aged 60 to 75 with COVID-19, enrolled during active disease.

The rearrangement joins TRBV27 to TRBJ2-3, with 9 bases fitting TRBD1. Germline CDR1 is MNHEY and CDR2 is SMNVEV (reference sequence). V lost 3 bases to trimming and J lost 3 bases; unmatched junction nucleotides: 7. This CDR3 has 16 amino acids. The CDR3 loop reads CASSFRGTGTTDTQYF. The CDR3 DNA follows: TGTGCCAGCAGTTTCCGCGGGACAGGGACGACAGATACGCAGTATTTT.

V gene TRBV18 combines with J gene TRBJ2-7; the match to TRBD1 covers 10 bases. After removal of 5 bases from V and 3 bases from J, the junction contained 10 bases not matched to a gene. Germline V lookup: CDR1 KGHSH, CDR2 LQKENI. The CDR3 length is 16 residues. CDR3: CASSSRAGTGVYEQYF. CDR3 sequence (DNA): TGTGCCAGCTCATCTAGAGCCGGGACAGGGGTCTACGAGCAGTACTTC.

The V gene is TRBV9, the J gene TRBJ2-5, with D tentatively TRBD1 (5 bases). The germline V gene has CDR1 SGDLS and CDR2 YYNGEE. Between the trimmed V and J ends, which lost 4 bases and 2 bases, there was a span of 12 bases. This CDR3 contains 14 residues. The CDR3, as DNA: TGTGCCAGCAGCTCCCAGGGCAATCAAGAGACCCAGTACTTC. Residues: CASSSQGNQETQYF.